This section outlines one TCR beta chain sequence together with its context. These data originate in a study of long-term antiretroviral therapy in people with HIV. Assay version v3.0 of immunoSEQ was used, and it was run at survey level. Sequencing was intended to reach roughly 35,000-50,000 T-cell genomes per sample. Sequenced by immunoSEQ multiplex PCR; TCRdb stores in-frame clones only, minus some. The sample lists 20,000 or so clones; 87% were seen once. The V gene's germline CDR1 is KGHSH and CDR2 LQKENI. V was trimmed by 6 bases and J by 8 bases, leaving 10 bases between them. The CDR3 length is 11 residues.

The sequencing here drew on unsorted PBMCs, taken 1.8 years before starting antiretroviral therapy. The chain uses TRBV18 and TRBJ1-2; D is uncertain. The receptor was derived from a man in his fifties with HIV. The CDR3 sequence: CASSLKDGYTF. CDR3 in DNA: TGTGCCAGCTCCCTTAAGGACGGCTACACCTTC.